What follows are 29 T cell receptor beta chains derived from one specimen sequenced in a study of response to subunit inactivated influenza vaccine. TCRdb fed the RT-PCR reads into MiXCR, producing one record per CDR3 protein. The sample yields 750,000 to 850,000 distinct CDR3 sequences, less than 20% seen once. The starting material was PBMCs from blood, obtained roughly 5 days after vaccination. The receptors stem from a man over 45 who received an inactivated influenza vaccine.

The rearrangement links TRBV7-6 to TRBJ2-3; 7 nucleotides align to TRBD2. Germline CDR1 SGHVS, CDR2 FNYEAQ. The ends lost 1 base at V and 2 bases at J; junction bases unmatched: 3. This CDR3 region has 15 residues. The CDR3 DNA reads as TGTGCCAGCAGCTTAGTGGGGGGGGACACAGATACGCAGTATTTT. It specifies CASSLVGGDTDTQYF.

This clonotype was counted a few times. The rearrangement joins TRBV5-1 to TRBJ2-7, with D uncertain. From germline, CDR1 is SGHRS and CDR2 YFSETQ. The CDR3 runs 15 residues. Trimming left V 2 bases short and J 0 bases short, with 12 bases between. CDR3 sequence reads: CASSLSSQASYEQYF. CDR3 nucleotides: TGCGCCAGCAGCTTAAGCTCCCAGGCCTCCTACGAGCAGTACTTC.

This clonotype came up a few times. The chain combines TRBV28 with TRBJ2-5; D unclear. This CDR3 contains 13 residues. V was shortened by 3 bases and J by 5 bases, with 10 bases between the two germline ends. Germline CDR1 MDHEN, CDR2 SYDVKM. CDR3 DNA sequence: TGTGCCAGCAGTTTCCCACAGTGGGAGACCCAGTACTTC. Protein product: CASSFPQWETQYF.

This CDR3 is CASSWRGGVGELFF. The CDR3 DNA follows: TGTGCCAGCAGCTGGAGGGGAGGGGTCGGGGAGCTGTTTTTT. The chain carries TRBV5-4 and TRBJ2-2, with 7 bases fitting TRBD2. The junction had 6 bases not matched to a gene; V was cut back by 3 bases and J by 7 bases. Germline assignment: CDR1 SGHNT and CDR2 YYREEE (reference sequence). The CDR3 runs to 14 residues.

This clonotype has a handful of counts. The chain combines TRBV20-1 with TRBJ2-5; TRBD1 matches at 8 bases. Germline loops: CDR1 DFQATT, CDR2 SNEGSKA (reference sequence). This CDR3 region has 14 residues. V lost 0 bases, J lost 5 bases, and 5 bases stayed unmatched. CDR3 protein: CSARDQGARETQYF. The DNA of the CDR3 is TGCAGTGCTAGAGATCAGGGGGCGAGGGAGACCCAGTACTTC.

This clonotype was detected ten times or more. V is TRBV20-1 and J is TRBJ2-5; maybe TRBD1 (6 bases). Germline assignment: CDR1 DFQATT and CDR2 SNEGSKA (reference sequence). Trimming pared 6 bases from V and 5 bases from J, leaving 13 bases between. This CDR3 is 12 amino acids long. The CDR3 region is CSAGAAMETQYF. The DNA of the CDR3 is TGCAGTGCGGGGGCAGCGATGGAGACCCAGTACTTC.

At least ten counts were recorded for this clonotype. The chain has TRBV27 and TRBJ2-7, with a possible D match to TRBD2 (6 bases). This CDR3 region has 14 residues. Trimming stripped 3 bases from V and 6 bases from J, with 15 bases between. Per the germline V gene, CDR1 is MNHEY and CDR2 is SMNVEV (reference sequence). CDR3 DNA: TGTGCCAGCAGTTTTCTCGGACTAAATCCCGAGCAGTACTTC. It translates to CASSFLGLNPEQYF.

V usage is TRBV6-5 and J usage is TRBJ2-1; TRBD1 is a possible D gene (5 bases). Between the trimmed V and J ends, which lost 0 bases and 6 bases, there was a span of 15 bases. CDR3 length: 16 residues. Germline values: CDR1 MNHEY, CDR2 SVGAGI. CDR3 bases: TGTGCCAGCAGTTACTCGGATAGCAGTGGGGCCAATGAGCAGTTCTTC. Translated, it gives CASSYSDSSGANEQFF.

The V gene is TRBV20-1, the J gene TRBJ1-1, with 7 bases lining up with TRBD1. Unmatched junction bases numbered 13, after V lost 7 bases and J lost 5 bases. The CDR3 runs to 14 residues. The germline V gene encodes CDR1 DFQATT and CDR2 SNEGSKA (reference sequence). As DNA, the CDR3 is TGCAGTGTCCAGACCCGACAGGGAAAGACTGAAGCTTTCTTT. Translated: CSVQTRQGKTEAFF.

The chain combines TRBV30 with TRBJ2-1; D could derive from TRBD1 or TRBD2 (5 bases each). Germline values: CDR1 GTSNPN, CDR2 SVGIG (reference sequence). V was shortened by 5 bases and J by 15 bases, with 20 bases between the two germline ends. The CDR3 length is 12 residues. CDR3 bases: TGTGCCTGGGCACCGGGACCCGGGAATCGGTTCTTC. Amino acid sequence: CAWAPGPGNRFF.

The genes are TRBV18 and TRBJ2-2; possible D gene TRBD1, 6 bases. CDR1 and CDR2 from the germline V gene are KGHSH and LQKENI. Trimming cost V 3 bases and J 2 bases, with 13 bases left between them. This CDR3 comprises 16 residues. The CDR3 sequence is CASSPIGGRNTGELFF. Here the CDR3 DNA reads TGTGCCAGCTCACCCATAGGGGGAAGAAACACCGGGGAGCTGTTTTTT.

This clonotype was found a few times. The chain links TRBV25-1 to TRBJ2-7, with 8 positions matching TRBD1. CDR3 length: 15 amino acids. V gave up 2 bases and J gave up 1 base; unmatched junction bases: 4. The V gene's germline CDR1 is MGHDK and CDR2 SYGVNS. The CDR3 is CASSEGQGPSYEQYF. DNA of the CDR3: TGTGCCAGCAGTGAAGGACAGGGTCCTTCCTACGAGCAGTACTTC.

The CDR3 is CASSGRDRDEQYF. The DNA of the CDR3 is TGTGCCAGCAGCGGCCGGGACAGGGACGAGCAGTACTTC. The rearrangement uses TRBV11-1 and TRBJ2-7, with 9 bases matching TRBD1. V was pared by 5 bases and J by 5 bases, with 4 bases of the junction left unmatched. Germline V gene lookup returns CDR1 SGHAT and CDR2 FQDESV (reference sequence). The CDR3 spans 13 residues.

This clonotype was observed a few times. The rearrangement uses TRBV29-1 and TRBJ2-1, with D possibly TRBD2 on 7 matching bases. The germline V gene encodes CDR1 SQVTM and CDR2 ANQGSEA. The CDR3 has 15 amino acids. V lost 1 base, J lost 4 bases, and 14 bases lay in between. The CDR3 coding sequence is TGCAGCGTTGAAGGGGGGGGCGGGCCGTACAATGAGCAGTTCTTC. Protein sequence: CSVEGGGGPYNEQFF.

This clonotype has more than one count but fewer than ten. V usage is TRBV7-9 and J usage is TRBJ2-1, with 7 bases lining up with TRBD1. The CDR3 has 15 amino acids. CDR1 is SEHNR, CDR2 FQNEAQ, per germline (reference sequence). With V trimmed by 2 bases and J by 7 bases, 8 bases remained unmatched. The DNA for the CDR3 is TGTGCCAGCAGCTTATTGAGAGCACAGGGGAATGAGCAGTTCTTC. Protein sequence: CASSLLRAQGNEQFF.

This clonotype was counted at least ten times. The rearrangement uses TRBV20-1 and TRBJ2-5, with TRBD1 identical over 9 bases. V dropped 4 bases and J dropped 1; count of bases not matched to a gene: 4. The CDR3 covers 14 residues. The germline V gene encodes CDR1 DFQATT and CDR2 SNEGSKA (reference sequence). The CDR3 loop is CSATGTGSQETQYF. DNA of the CDR3: TGCAGTGCTACGGGGACAGGGAGCCAAGAGACCCAGTACTTC.

This rearrangement joins TRBV7-9 to TRBJ2-1; the D gene is possibly TRBD2 (6 bases). From germline, CDR1 is SEHNR and CDR2 FQNEAQ (reference sequence). CDR3 length: 15 residues. The V end lost 2 bases, the J end lost 1 base, and 9 bases lay between the germline ends. The CDR3 DNA reads as TGTGCCAGCAGCTTAATTGGAGGGTCCTACAATGAGCAGTTCTTC. Protein sequence: CASSLIGGSYNEQFF.

The chain is built from TRBV14 and TRBJ2-3; 11 nucleotides line up with TRBD2. Trimming removed 6 bases from V and 8 bases from J; junction bases left unmatched: 4. Per the germline V gene, CDR1 is SGHDN and CDR2 is FVKESK. The CDR3 is made up of 13 amino acids. The CDR3 sequence is CASRRTSGFTQYF. As DNA, the CDR3 is TGTGCCAGCAGACGGACTAGCGGGTTTACGCAGTATTTT.

Only a few counts were recorded for this clonotype. The chain carries TRBV20-1 and TRBJ2-3; TRBD2 aligns across 12 bases. Germline CDR1 is DFQATT and CDR2 is SNEGSKA (reference sequence). The CDR3 spans 19 residues. The V and J ends lost 4 bases and 4 bases, in that order; junction bases with no gene match: 18. The CDR3 sequence: CSAINYRFLAGGRPDTQYF. CDR3 bases: TGCAGTGCTATCAACTACAGATTTCTAGCGGGAGGGCGTCCAGATACGCAGTATTTT.

In its sample, this clonotype was seen a few times. The chain has TRBV20-1 and TRBJ1-2; D gene uncertain. This CDR3 region has 14 residues. Germline V gene sequence: CDR1 DFQATT, CDR2 SNEGSKA (reference sequence). The germline V and J ends were trimmed by 3 bases and 3 bases, with 14 bases remaining between them. The CDR3 reads CSASGGRADYGYTF. Written as DNA, the CDR3 is TGCAGTGCTAGTGGTGGGAGGGCTGACTATGGCTACACCTTC.

The chain uses TRBV29-1 and TRBJ2-1; D is ambiguous. Germline CDR1 reads SQVTM; CDR2 reads ANQGSEA. Trimming took 3 bases from V and 4 from J, leaving 13 bases between them. The CDR3 covers 14 residues. This CDR3 reads CSVEGRLLYNEQFF. CDR3 coding DNA: TGCAGCGTTGAGGGAAGGCTCCTGTACAATGAGCAGTTCTTC.

The rearrangement joins TRBV5-1 to TRBJ2-5; D unclear. In germline, CDR1 is SGHRS, CDR2 YFSETQ. Trimming took off 4 bases at V and 0 bases at J, with 16 bases between the two ends. The CDR3 runs to 16 residues. The CDR3 DNA is TGCGCCAGCAGCCCCGGTGGTAGTAAAGACCAAGAGACCCAGTACTTC. Its translation is CASSPGGSKDQETQYF.

This chain uses TRBV6-5 with TRBJ2-1; D is unclear. The germline V and J ends were trimmed by 4 bases and 1 base, with 11 bases remaining between them. The germline V gene has CDR1 MNHEY and CDR2 SVGAGI. The CDR3 totals 15 residues. The CDR3 DNA follows: TGTGCCAGCAGTTGGACGGTCGATTCCTACAATGAGCAGTTCTTC. This translates into CASSWTVDSYNEQFF.

The V gene is TRBV5-1, the J gene TRBJ2-2, with D tentatively TRBD1 (6 bases). V was pared by 2 bases and J by 1 base, with 12 bases between. The CDR3 runs to 16 residues. The V gene's germline CDR1 is SGHRS and CDR2 YFSETQ. CDR3 protein: CASSLPLGQNTGELFF. CDR3 nucleotides: TGCGCCAGCAGCTTACCTTTGGGACAGAACACCGGGGAGCTGTTTTTT.

The sample holds a few counts of this clonotype. The rearrangement uses TRBV11-2 and TRBJ2-7; 11 positions match TRBD2. CDR3 length: 16 amino acids. Per germline, CDR1 SGHAT and CDR2 FQNNGV. J lost 4 bases, V lost 5 bases, and 10 bases had no gene match. The CDR3 loop reads CASSPRWASGRYEQYF. In DNA, the CDR3 is TGTGCCAGCAGCCCCCGGTGGGCTAGCGGGAGGTACGAGCAGTACTTC.

The table lists this clonotype with a few counts. The V call is TRBV5-8, the J call TRBJ1-4; 7 bases line up with TRBD1. Germline CDR1 reads SGHTS; CDR2 reads YDEGEE. The V gene end was trimmed by 5 bases and the J gene end by 4 bases; junction bases not matched to a gene: 2. The CDR3 is 13 amino acids. The CDR3 region has the DNA TGTGCCAGCAGAGGACAGGATAATGAAAAACTGTTTTTT. It translates to CASRGQDNEKLFF. Full variable domain (missing parts from reference TRBV5-8 and TRBJ1-4): EAGVTQSPTHLIKTRGQQATLRCSPISGHTSVYWYQQALGLGLQFLLWYDEGEERNRGNFPPRFSGRQFPNYSSELNVNALELEDSALYLCASRGQDNEKLFFGSGTQLSVL.

This CDR3 is CASSGLAVTYEQYF. The DNA for the CDR3 is TGTGCCAGCAGTGGACTAGCGGTGACCTACGAGCAGTACTTC. The chain recombines TRBV6-1 with TRBJ2-7, with 9 bases fitting TRBD2. V lost 4 bases and J lost 2; bases outside the gene matches: 3. Germline V gene data show CDR1 as MNHNS and CDR2 as SASEGT. The CDR3 spans 14 residues.

V gene TRBV28 combines with J gene TRBJ2-1; D possibly corresponds to TRBD1 (5 bases). The germline V gene has CDR1 MDHEN and CDR2 SYDVKM. CDR3 size: 11 residues. With 6 bases removed from V and 10 bases from J, the gap between germline ends came to 10 bases. The CDR3, as DNA: TGTGCCAGCAGGAGATGGACAGAGCAGTTCTTC. It yields the protein CASRRWTEQFF.

This clonotype was observed a handful of times. The V and J genes are TRBV4-3 and TRBJ1-1; D is perhaps TRBD1 (6 bases). Germline assignment: CDR1 LGHNA and CDR2 YSLEER. This CDR3 comprises 15 residues. Trimming took 0 bases from V and 5 from J, leaving 13 bases between them. The CDR3 DNA reads as TGCGCCAGCAGCCAAGATGCCCAGGGGAGAACTGAAGCTTTCTTT. Residues: CASSQDAQGRTEAFF.